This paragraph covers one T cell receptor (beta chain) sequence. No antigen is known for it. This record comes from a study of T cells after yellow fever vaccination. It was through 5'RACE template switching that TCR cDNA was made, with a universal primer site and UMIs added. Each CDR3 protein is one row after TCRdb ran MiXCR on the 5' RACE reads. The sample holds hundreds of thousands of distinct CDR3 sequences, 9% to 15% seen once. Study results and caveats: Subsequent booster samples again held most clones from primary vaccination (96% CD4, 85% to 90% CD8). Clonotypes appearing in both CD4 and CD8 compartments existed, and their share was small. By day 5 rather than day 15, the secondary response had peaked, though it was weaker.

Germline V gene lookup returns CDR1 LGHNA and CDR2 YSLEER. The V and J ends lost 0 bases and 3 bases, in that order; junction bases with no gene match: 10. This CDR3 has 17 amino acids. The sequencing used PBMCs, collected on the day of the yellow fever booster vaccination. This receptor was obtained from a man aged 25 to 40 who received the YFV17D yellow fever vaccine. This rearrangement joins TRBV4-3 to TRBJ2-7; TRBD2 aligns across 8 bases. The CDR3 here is CASSQDRGREAFYEQYF. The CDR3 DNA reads TGCGCCAGCAGCCAAGATCGGGGGCGGGAGGCCTTCTACGAGCAGTACTTC.